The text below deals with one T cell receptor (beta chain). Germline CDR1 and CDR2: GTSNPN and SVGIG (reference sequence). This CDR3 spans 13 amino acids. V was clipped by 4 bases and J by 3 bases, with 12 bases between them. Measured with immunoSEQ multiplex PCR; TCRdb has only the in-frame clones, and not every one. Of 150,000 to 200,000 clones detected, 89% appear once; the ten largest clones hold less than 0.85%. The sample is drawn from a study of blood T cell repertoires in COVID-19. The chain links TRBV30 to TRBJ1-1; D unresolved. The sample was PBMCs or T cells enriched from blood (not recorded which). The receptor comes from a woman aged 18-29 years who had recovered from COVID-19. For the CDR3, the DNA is TGTGCCTGGATCACCAGGTTGCACACTGAAGCTTTCTTT. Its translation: CAWITRLHTEAFF.